The 27 T cell receptor beta chains given below trace back to one sample, sequenced in a study of radiotherapy plus CTLA-4 blockade in lung cancer. Some clones are missing from TCRdb's copy, which holds only in-frame ones; the method was immunoSEQ multiplex PCR. There are 50,000 to 75,000 clones in the sample; approximately 77% occur only once, and 4% to 5% lies in the top ten. Source: peripheral blood, taken from a patient treated with radiotherapy plus ipilimumab. The source of these receptors is a human donor with non-small cell lung cancer who had a complete response to radiotherapy plus ipilimumab.

V usage is TRBV7-9 and J usage is TRBJ1-2; no clear D. The CDR3 is 14 amino acids. V gave up 4 bases and J gave up 4 bases, with 13 bases separating them. The germline gives CDR1 SEHNR, CDR2 FQNEAQ (reference sequence). CDR3 amino acids: CASSSTLPSYGYTF. DNA of the CDR3: TGTGCCAGCAGCTCTACTCTGCCTAGCTATGGCTACACCTTC.

The V gene is TRBV7-8, the J gene TRBJ1-2; 7 positions agree with TRBD1. Germline CDR1 and CDR2: SGHVS and FQNEAQ. V lost 5 bases to trimming and J lost 0 bases; unmatched junction nucleotides: 6. This CDR3 has 15 amino acids. The CDR3 coding sequence is TGTGCCAGCAGCAACCCTGACAGGGCTAACTATGGCTACACCTTC. Its translation is CASSNPDRANYGYTF.

This chain uses TRBV18 with TRBJ1-5; no reliable D call. CDR3 size: 13 residues. Per the germline V gene, CDR1 is KGHSH and CDR2 is LQKENI. V lost 1 base, J lost 5 bases, and 6 bases lay in between. The CDR3 sequence: CASSPRSDQPQHF. For the CDR3, the DNA is TGTGCCAGCTCACCACGTTCGGATCAGCCCCAGCATTTT.

The J gene is TRBJ2-5, the V gene TRBV10-2; D might be TRBD2 (6 bases). The germline CDR1 and CDR2 sequences are WSHSY and SAAADI. Trimming removed 4 bases at V and 4 bases at J, with 13 bases between. CDR3 size: 14 residues. CDR3 in DNA: TGCGCCAGCAGTGGTGGTAGGCGGGGAGAGACCCAGTACTTC. Amino acids: CASSGGRRGETQYF.

CDR3 bases: TGTGCCAGCAGCCCCCCCGACGAGCAGTACTTC. Its protein is CASSPPDEQYF. The J gene is TRBJ2-5, the V gene TRBV11-2; no definite D call. The J call is doubtful: the DNA matches TRBJ2-7 better. CDR3 length equals 11 residues. Looked up from germline, CDR1 is SGHAT and CDR2 is FQNNGV.

The chain recombines TRBV18 with TRBJ1-2; D is uncertain. The CDR3 loop spans 15 amino acids. Trimming took 3 bases from V and 2 from J, leaving 13 bases between them. Per the germline V gene, CDR1 is KGHSH and CDR2 is LQKENI. The CDR3 is CASSPLDGSNYGYTF. The CDR3, as DNA: TGTGCCAGCTCACCGCTGGATGGGAGCAACTATGGCTACACCTTC.

The J gene is TRBJ2-1, the V gene TRBV5-6, with 8 nucleotides matching TRBD2. CDR1 is SGHDT, CDR2 YYEEEE, per germline. Trimming removed 1 base from V and 3 bases from J; junction bases left unmatched: 3. The length of the CDR3 is 15 residues. In DNA form, the CDR3 reads TGTGCCAGCAGCTTGACGAGCGGGGGCTACAATGAGCAGTTCTTC. The encoded protein is CASSLTSGGYNEQFF.

The V and J genes are TRBV9 and TRBJ2-2, with D hard to call. This CDR3 spans 16 amino acids. Germline V gives CDR1 SGDLS, CDR2 YYNGEE. The ends were cut back, 0 bases at V and 6 bases at J, with 15 bases in the middle. CDR3 residues: CASSVGSTLIPGELFF. The CDR3 nucleotides read TGTGCCAGCAGCGTAGGGTCCACCCTCATCCCCGGGGAGCTGTTTTTT.

The rearrangement links TRBV4-1 to TRBJ2-5; TRBD2 is a possible D gene (5 bases). The CDR3 covers 13 residues. CDR1 is MGHRA and CDR2 is YSYEKL in the germline V gene. V gave up 8 bases and J gave up 3 bases, with 13 bases separating them. The DNA of the CDR3 is TGCGCCAGCGTCCCTGTCGGGGAAGAGACCCAGTACTTC. It specifies CASVPVGEETQYF.

CDR3: CASSPVAPLGEQYF. In DNA form, the CDR3 reads TGTGCCAGCAGCCCCGTGGCACCCTTGGGCGAGCAGTACTTC. The chain recombines TRBV7-9 with TRBJ2-7; D is uncertain. CDR1 is SEHNR, CDR2 FQNEAQ, per germline (reference sequence). The CDR3 length is 14 residues. Trimming took 5 bases from V and 6 from J, leaving 17 bases between them. The variable domain in full, completed from reference TRBV7-9 and TRBJ2-7, reads DTGVSQNPRHKITKRGQNVTFRCDPISEHNRLYWYRQTLGQGPEFLTYFQNEAQLEKSRLLSDRFSAERPKGSFSTLEIQRTEQGDSAMYLCASSPVAPLGEQYFGPGTRLTVT.

The rearrangement uses TRBV10-3 and TRBJ2-7, with 10 bases matching TRBD2. This CDR3 spans 15 amino acids. V shed 2 bases, J shed 5 bases, and the junction held 6 bases outside the gene matches. Germline V gene data show CDR1 as ENHRY and CDR2 as SYGVKD. The CDR3 DNA reads TGTGCCATCAGTGAGCCGGTAGCGGGGGGTAACGAGCAGTACTTC. Its protein is CAISEPVAGGNEQYF.

This clone is labeled medium-sized. The rearrangement joins TRBV30 to TRBJ2-7, with D perhaps TRBD2 (6 bases). This CDR3 comprises 14 residues. The ends were cut back, 2 bases at V and 0 bases at J, with 11 bases in the middle. Germline loops: CDR1 GTSNPN, CDR2 SVGIG (reference sequence). The CDR3 DNA is TGTGCCTGGAGTCGCGGAGGGAGCTCCTACGAGCAGTACGTC. Translated, it gives CAWSRGGSSYEQYV.

The V gene is TRBV19, the J gene TRBJ1-5; D unresolved. CDR1 and CDR2 (germline): LNHDA, SQIVND (reference sequence). The CDR3 is made up of 16 amino acids. V lost 2 bases to trimming and J lost 0 bases, with 11 bases between them. CDR3 loop: CASSISQRYSNQPQHF. The DNA of the CDR3 is TGTGCCAGTAGTATAAGCCAGCGATATAGCAATCAGCCCCAGCATTTT.

The chain uses TRBV30 and TRBJ1-5, with TRBD1 matching over 7 bases. V lost 6 bases, J lost 2 bases, and 7 bases stayed unmatched. Germline-derived CDR1 and CDR2 are GTSNPN and SVGIG (reference sequence). CDR3 size: 14 residues. The DNA for the CDR3 is TGTGCCTGCACAGGGGTGAGGGGCAATCAGCCCCAGCATTTT. Translating it yields CACTGVRGNQPQHF.

The chain recombines TRBV11-2 with TRBJ1-4, with a tentative D call TRBD1 (6 bases). Germline V gene sequence: CDR1 SGHAT, CDR2 FQNNGV. V shed 1 base and J shed 3 bases, with 9 bases lying between them. The CDR3 covers 15 residues. In DNA form, the CDR3 reads TGTGCCAGCAGCTTAGGTGGGGGGCCTAATGAAAAACTGTTTTTT. Translated: CASSLGGGPNEKLFF.

A remark on this clone: One end of the junction is discordant with germline, which a read error may explain. The rearrangement links TRBV14 to TRBJ1-4; possibly TRBD1 for D (6 bases). CDR3 size: 15 residues. Germline lookup yields CDR1 SGHDN and CDR2 FVKESK. The CDR3 loop is CASSKEGGANEKLFF. The CDR3, as DNA: TGTGCCAGCAGCAAAGAAGGGGGGGCAAATGAAAAACTGTTTTTT.

The CDR3 sequence: CASRGPGTDSYGYTF. The CDR3 DNA reads as TGTGCCAGCAGAGGTCCCGGGACGGATTCCTATGGCTACACCTTC. This rearrangement joins TRBV2 to TRBJ1-2; D perhaps matches TRBD1 (5 bases). The V end was cut by 6 bases, the J end by 4 bases, with 18 bases between. CDR3 size: 15 residues. Germline V lookup: CDR1 SNHLY, CDR2 FYNNEI.

The rearrangement links TRBV11-3 to TRBJ2-1; 7 positions match TRBD2. V shed 1 base and J 3 bases; nucleotides not matched to a gene: 9. The germline V gene encodes CDR1 SGHNT and CDR2 YENEEA. This CDR3 is built from 17 residues. The CDR3 region is CASSLVLSTGGYNEQFF. CDR3 in DNA: TGTGCCAGCAGCTTAGTTCTCTCGACGGGAGGCTACAATGAGCAGTTCTTC.

This clone was detected a few times. The CDR3 loop is CASSKAASGNTIYF. CDR3 nucleotides: TGTGCCAGCAGCAAAGCGGCCTCTGGAAACACCATATATTTT. The chain employs TRBV21-1 and TRBJ1-3; TRBD1, the table's D call, was not compared with the DNA. TRBV21-1 is shown as a pseudogene. The CDR3 extends over 14 amino acids.

V and J are TRBV30 and TRBJ1-4; no clear D gene. Trimming left V 1 base short and J 4 bases short, with 10 bases between. Germline loops: CDR1 GTSNPN, CDR2 SVGIG (reference sequence). This CDR3 is 14 amino acids long. CDR3 in DNA: TGTGCCTGGAGTGCTAGTCAAAGTAATGAAAAACTGTTTTTT. Amino acid sequence: CAWSASQSNEKLFF.

The V call is TRBV30, the J call TRBJ1-2; TRBD1 is a possible D gene (6 bases). CDR1 is GTSNPN and CDR2 is SVGIG in the germline V gene (reference sequence). The CDR3 contains 12 residues. V lost 5 bases, J lost 10 bases, and 17 bases lay in between. The CDR3 is CAWDLGGIHYTF. In DNA form, the CDR3 reads TGTGCCTGGGACTTGGGGGGCATTCACTACACCTTC.

The CDR3 is CASSLRVSYEQYF. CDR3 bases: TGTGCCAGCAGCCTCCGGGTCTCCTACGAGCAGTACTTC. V gene TRBV5-5 combines with J gene TRBJ2-5; no reliable D call. The J call may be mistaken, given a closer DNA end match to TRBJ2-7. The germline gives CDR1 SGHKS, CDR2 YYEKEE (reference sequence). This CDR3 region has 13 residues.

The chain couples TRBV28 to TRBJ1-5, with a tentative D call TRBD1 (5 bases). Germline V CDR1 and CDR2: MDHEN, SYDVKM. The CDR3 is 13 residues long. V was shortened by 5 bases and J by 6 bases, with 11 bases between the two germline ends. DNA for the CDR3: TGTGCCAGCAGTGGGGCGTGGGGTCAGCCCCAGCATTTT. It translates to CASSGAWGQPQHF.

The rearrangement links TRBV18 to TRBJ2-2; D could derive from TRBD1 or TRBD2 (5 bases each). CDR1 is KGHSH, CDR2 LQKENI, per germline. The CDR3 runs to 14 residues. V shed 8 bases and J shed 5 bases, with 15 bases lying between them. The CDR3 is CASSHRDGTGELFF. The CDR3 DNA follows: TGTGCCAGCAGTCACCGGGACGGGACCGGGGAGCTGTTTTTT.

The chain employs TRBV14 and TRBJ1-2; D gene ambiguous. Germline V CDR1 and CDR2: SGHDN, FVKESK. The CDR3 runs to 14 residues. The V end was cut by 0 bases, the J end by 2 bases, with 7 bases between. CDR3: CASSQDSLNYGYTF. The CDR3 coding sequence is TGTGCCAGCAGCCAAGACAGTTTAAACTATGGCTACACCTTC.

The chain combines TRBV20-1 with TRBJ2-3; D is unclear. The germline V and J ends were trimmed by 0 bases and 5 bases, with 3 bases remaining between them. Germline V gives CDR1 DFQATT, CDR2 SNEGSKA (reference sequence). The CDR3 is 11 residues long. The CDR3 sequence: CSAREGDTQYF. CDR3 sequence (DNA): TGCAGTGCTAGAGAGGGAGATACGCAGTATTTT.

This chain's CDR3 is CSGASEVVQYF. CDR3 bases: TGCAGTGGGGCTAGCGAAGTCGTGCAGTACTTC. The V gene is TRBV20-1, the J gene TRBJ2-7; D may be TRBD2 (6 bases). Deletions cut 7 bases from V and 9 bases from J, with 16 bases between. Germline V gene sequence: CDR1 DFQATT, CDR2 SNEGSKA (reference sequence). The CDR3 has 11 amino acids.